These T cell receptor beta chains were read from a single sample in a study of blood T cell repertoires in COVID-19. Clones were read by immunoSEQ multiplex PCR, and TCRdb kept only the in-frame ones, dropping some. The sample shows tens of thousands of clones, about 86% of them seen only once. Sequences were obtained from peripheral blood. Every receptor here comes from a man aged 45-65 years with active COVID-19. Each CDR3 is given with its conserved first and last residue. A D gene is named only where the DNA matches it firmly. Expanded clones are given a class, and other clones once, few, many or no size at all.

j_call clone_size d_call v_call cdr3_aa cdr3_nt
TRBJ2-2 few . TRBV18 CASSPSTIFPGGLFF TGTGCCAGCTCACCGTCGACAATATTTCCCGGTGGGCTGTTTTTT
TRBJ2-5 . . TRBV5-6 CASSSRDSFRGKTQYF TGTGCCAGCAGCTCCCGGGACAGCTTTCGCGGGAAGACCCAGTACTTC
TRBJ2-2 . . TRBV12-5 CASGLKLGGELFF TGTGCTAGTGGTCTCAAACTCGGCGGGGAGCTGTTTTTT
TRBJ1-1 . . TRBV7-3 CASSLTAGNTEAFF TGTGCCAGCAGCCTTACGGCAGGTAACACTGAAGCTTTCTTT
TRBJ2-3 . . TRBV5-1 CASRPGISTDTQYF TGCGCCAGCAGACCAGGGATTAGCACAGATACGCAGTATTTT
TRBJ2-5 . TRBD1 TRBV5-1 CASSLAGQGAETQYF TGCGCCAGCAGCTTGGCTGGACAGGGGGCTGAGACCCAGTACTTC
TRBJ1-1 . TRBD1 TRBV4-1 CASSQDGLTDRGLRTEAFF TGCGCCAGCAGCCAAGATGGCTTGACCGACAGGGGGCTGAGGACTGAAGCTTTCTTT
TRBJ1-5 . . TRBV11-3 CASSLGLTGSQHF TGTGCCAGCAGCTTAGGTCTTACGGGGTCCCAGCATTTT
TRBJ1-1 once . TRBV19 CASSPQGSGNTEAFF TGTGCCAGTAGTCCGCAGGGATCCGGGAACACTGAAGCTTTCTTT
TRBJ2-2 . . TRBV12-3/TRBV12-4 CASSWHNTGELFF TGTGCCAGCAGTTGGCACAACACCGGGGAGCTGTTTTTT
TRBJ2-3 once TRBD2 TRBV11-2 CASSLGDLAGTDTQYF TGTGCCAGCAGCTTAGGGGATCTAGCGGGAACAGATACGCAGTATTTT
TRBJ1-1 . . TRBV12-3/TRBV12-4 CASSLGQRNEAFF TGTGCCAGCAGTTTGGGGCAGCGAAATGAAGCTTTCTTT
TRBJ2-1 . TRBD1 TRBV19 CASIPTGQGYNEQFF TGTGCCAGTATTCCGACAGGGCAGGGGTACAATGAGCAGTTCTTC
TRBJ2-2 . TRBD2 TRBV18 CASSPQGGTSTGELFF TGTGCCAGCTCACCACAGGGAGGGACCAGCACCGGGGAGCTGTTTTTT
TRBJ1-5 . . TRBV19 CASSIGEDRPQHF TGTGCCAGTAGTATAGGGGAGGACCGGCCCCAGCATTTT
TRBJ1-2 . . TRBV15 CATSRGSGGFNYGYTF TGTGCCACCAGCAGAGGGTCAGGAGGTTTTAACTATGGCTACACCTTC
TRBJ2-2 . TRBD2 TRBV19 CACMTSSVTGELFF TGTGCCTGTATGACTAGCTCGGTCACCGGGGAGCTGTTTTTT
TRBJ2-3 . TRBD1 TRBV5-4 CASSLAPGQTITDTQYF TGTGCCAGCAGCTTGGCCCCGGGACAGACTATCACAGATACGCAGTATTTT
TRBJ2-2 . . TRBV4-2 CASSQDFLNGELFF TGTGCCAGCAGCCAAGATTTCCTTAACGGGGAGCTGTTTTTT
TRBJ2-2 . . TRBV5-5 CASSLSPTGGKQGLYGELFF TGTGCCAGCAGCCTGAGCCCAACGGGGGGGAAACAGGGGTTGTACGGGGAGCTGTTTTTT
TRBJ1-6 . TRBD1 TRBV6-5 CATNFGTDGHSPLHF TGTGCCACCAATTTCGGGACAGACGGGCATTCACCCCTCCACTTT
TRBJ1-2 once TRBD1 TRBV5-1 CASTSETGVGYTF TGCGCCAGCACCTCCGAGACAGGGGTAGGCTACACCTTC
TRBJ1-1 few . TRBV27 CASSSTAVGGEAFF TGTGCCAGCAGTTCGACAGCCGTGGGAGGTGAAGCTTTCTTT
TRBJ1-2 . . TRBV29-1 CSCERGGFHGYTF TGCAGCTGTGAGCGGGGGGGGTTTCATGGCTACACCTTC
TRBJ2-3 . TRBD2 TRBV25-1 CASSRGEGNTDTQYF TGTGCCAGCAGTAGAGGGGAGGGTAACACAGATACGCAGTATTTT
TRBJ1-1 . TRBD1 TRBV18 CASSLQGGTEAFF TGTGCCAGCTCCCTACAGGGGGGCACTGAAGCTTTCTTT
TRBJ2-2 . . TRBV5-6 CASSLGPGHTGELFF TGTGCCAGCAGCTTGGGTCCAGGGCACACCGGGGAGCTGTTTTTT
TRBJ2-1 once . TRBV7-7 CASSTGPSSYNEQFF TGTGCCAGCAGCACCGGTCCGAGCTCCTACAATGAGCAGTTCTTC
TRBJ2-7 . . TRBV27 CASSFGVSRYEQYF TGTGCCAGCAGTTTCGGGGTCTCCCGTTACGAGCAGTACTTC
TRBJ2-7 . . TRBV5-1 CASSLEAGPNYEQYF TGCGCCAGCAGCTTGGAGGCAGGGCCCAATTACGAGCAGTACTTC
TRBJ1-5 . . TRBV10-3 CAISRDKYSNQPQHF TGTGCCATCAGTCGGGACAAATATAGCAATCAGCCCCAGCATTTT
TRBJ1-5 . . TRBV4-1 CASSQPLGRRDQPQHF TGCGCCAGCAGCCAACCTTTGGGCAGGAGGGATCAGCCCCAGCATTTT
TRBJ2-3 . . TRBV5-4 CASSSRSGFQLTDTQYF TGTGCCAGCAGCTCGCGAAGCGGGTTCCAGCTCACAGATACGCAGTATTTT
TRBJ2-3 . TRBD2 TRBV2 CASTTGAGGSWTQYF TGTGCCAGCACCACCGGAGCGGGGGGCTCGTGGACGCAGTATTTT
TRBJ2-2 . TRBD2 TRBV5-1 CASSRSGRETGELFF TGCGCCAGCAGCCGTAGCGGGAGGGAAACCGGGGAGCTGTTTTTT
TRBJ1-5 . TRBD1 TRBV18 CASSPAGTGGIPTAQHF TGTGCCAGCTCACCAGCCGGGACAGGGGGCATTCCTACGGCCCAGCATTTT
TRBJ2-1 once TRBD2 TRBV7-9 CASSPGGNEQFF TGTGCCAGCAGTCCGGGGGGCAATGAGCAGTTCTTC
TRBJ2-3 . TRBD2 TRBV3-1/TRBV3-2 CASSRNQGGGTQYF TGTGCCAGCAGTCGTAATCAGGGCGGGGGTACGCAGTATTTT
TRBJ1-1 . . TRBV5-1 CASSSGDRVNTEAFF TGCGCCAGCAGCTCGGGGGACCGTGTGAACACTGAAGCTTTCTTT
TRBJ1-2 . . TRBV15 CATSRDADNYGYTF TGTGCCACCAGCAGAGATGCAGATAACTATGGCTACACCTTC
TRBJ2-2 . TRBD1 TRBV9 CASSAGQGPNTGELFF TGTGCCAGCAGCGCGGGACAGGGGCCGAACACCGGGGAGCTGTTTTTT
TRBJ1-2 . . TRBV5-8 CASSFQGRNYGYTF TGTGCCAGCAGCTTCCAGGGGCGTAACTATGGCTACACCTTC
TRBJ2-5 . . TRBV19 CASIGDQETQYF TGTGCCAGTATCGGGGACCAAGAGACCCAGTACTTC
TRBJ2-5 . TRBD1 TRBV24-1 CATSETGTGGGETQYF TGTGCCACCAGTGAGACCGGGACAGGGGGCGGAGAGACCCAGTACTTC
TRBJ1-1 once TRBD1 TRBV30 CAWSVGQGGETEAFF TGTGCCTGGAGTGTGGGACAGGGGGGGGAGACTGAAGCTTTCTTT
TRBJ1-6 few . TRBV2 CASSELGDTALHF TGTGCCAGCAGTGAACTCGGGGATACGGCCCTCCACTTT
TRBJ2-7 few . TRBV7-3 CASSLNTGESSYEQYF TGTGCCAGCAGCTTAAATACAGGAGAAAGCTCCTACGAGCAGTACTTC
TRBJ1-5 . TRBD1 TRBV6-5 CASRRTGLMPQHF TGTGCCAGCAGAAGGACAGGGCTAATGCCCCAGCATTTT
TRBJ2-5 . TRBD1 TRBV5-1 CASSAAGGLSETQYF TGCGCCAGCAGCGCGGCAGGGGGCCTTTCAGAGACCCAGTACTTC
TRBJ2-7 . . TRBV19 CASSIQDRTVHEQYF TGTGCCAGTAGTATACAGGATCGCACAGTCCACGAGCAGTACTTC
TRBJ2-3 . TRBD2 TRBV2 CASSVNGAGTTDTQYF TGTGCCAGCAGTGTTAATGGAGCGGGGACCACAGATACGCAGTATTTT
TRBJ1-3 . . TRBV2 CASRDFLGVHTIYF TGTGCCAGCCGTGATTTTCTAGGGGTGCACACCATATATTTT
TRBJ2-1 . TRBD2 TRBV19 CASSTTSGRAFGNEQFF TGTGCCAGTAGTACGACTAGCGGGAGGGCGTTTGGCAATGAGCAGTTCTTC
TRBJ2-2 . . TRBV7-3 CASSPEAGDTGELFF TGTGCCAGCAGCCCTGAGGCAGGGGACACCGGGGAGCTGTTTTTT
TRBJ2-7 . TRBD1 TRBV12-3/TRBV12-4 CASGDRGPINF TGTGCCAGCGGGGACAGGGGACCTATAAACTTC